These T cell receptor beta chains were read from a single sample in a study of post-analysis software for immune sequencing data. TCRdb reprocessed the PCR reads with MiXCR, giving one entry per CDR3 protein. The sample records approximately 630,000 distinct CDR3 sequences, 55% to 60% being singletons. Sequences were obtained from blood. These receptors came from a girl aged 2-10 years with multiple sclerosis. CDR3s leave out the opening cysteine and the closing phenylalanine or tryptophan. Each record gives: CDR3 length, V gene, CDR3 protein.

cdr3_length: 10
v_call: TRBV29-1
cdr3_aa: SVGPLGIEQF

cdr3_length: 13
v_call: TRBV11-2
cdr3_aa: ASRHIRDRGHEQY

cdr3_length: 13
v_call: TRBV20-1
cdr3_aa: SARDEGQADTEAF

cdr3_length: 10
v_call: TRBV29-1
cdr3_aa: SIRTGGTEAF

cdr3_length: 11
v_call: TRBV20-1
cdr3_aa: SARDLRKETQY

cdr3_length: 13
v_call: TRBV7-2
cdr3_aa: ASSPSGGGYQPQH

cdr3_length: 14
v_call: TRBV11-2
cdr3_aa: ASSLLGGQSSYEQY

cdr3_length: 10
v_call: TRBV4-1
cdr3_aa: ASSQVLNEQF

cdr3_length: 10
v_call: TRBV6-6
cdr3_aa: ASSYPEDIQY

cdr3_length: 11
v_call: TRBV5-1
cdr3_aa: ASSGGQYNEQF

cdr3_length: 12
v_call: TRBV6-5
cdr3_aa: ASNSRGRGYGYT

cdr3_length: 11
v_call: TRBV7-2
cdr3_aa: ASSFRGPDTQY

cdr3_length: 10
v_call: TRBV15
cdr3_aa: ATAEGYNEQF

cdr3_length: 12
v_call: TRBV6-1
cdr3_aa: ASSEGQAPYEQY

cdr3_length: 11
v_call: TRBV12-3/TRBV12-4
cdr3_aa: ASRDEKRSPLH

cdr3_length: 16
v_call: TRBV20-1
cdr3_aa: SAYPGGFPTTHTDTQY

cdr3_length: 12
v_call: TRBV27
cdr3_aa: ASSVGQGWNEQF

cdr3_length: 12
v_call: TRBV30
cdr3_aa: AWSPPGGQETQY

cdr3_length: 13
v_call: TRBV6-5
cdr3_aa: ASSYRPGMGETQY

cdr3_length: 14
v_call: TRBV5-1
cdr3_aa: ASSFLLAGVDNEQF

cdr3_length: 15
v_call: TRBV21-1
cdr3_aa: ASSKRSGTESSYEQY

cdr3_length: 10
v_call: TRBV20-1
cdr3_aa: SATGRGTEAF

cdr3_length: 14
v_call: TRBV7-8
cdr3_aa: ASSLLRGESYNEQF

cdr3_length: 11
v_call: TRBV20-1
cdr3_aa: SAGESYNSPLH

cdr3_length: 17
v_call: TRBV28
cdr3_aa: ASSLSIRPAGAVNQPQH

cdr3_length: 13
v_call: TRBV24-1
cdr3_aa: ATSNTDRLTDTQY

cdr3_length: 13
v_call: TRBV7-2
cdr3_aa: ASSLVGGITGELF

cdr3_length: 13
v_call: TRBV7-2
cdr3_aa: ASSLVTVSNQPQH

cdr3_length: 17
v_call: TRBV14
cdr3_aa: ASSLTTGQGPQSLYGYT

cdr3_length: 13
v_call: TRBV7-2
cdr3_aa: ASSPTSGSGYGYT

cdr3_length: 12
v_call: TRBV9
cdr3_aa: ASSAGGGRNIQY

cdr3_length: 12
v_call: TRBV20-1
cdr3_aa: SALPGTGRNEQY

cdr3_length: 12
v_call: TRBV5-1
cdr3_aa: ASSLVGASYEQY

cdr3_length: 11
v_call: TRBV3-1
cdr3_aa: ASSQEGPDTQY

cdr3_length: 13
v_call: TRBV6-4
cdr3_aa: ASSTKGDEYNEQF

cdr3_length: 11
v_call: TRBV7-9
cdr3_aa: ASSFGHDEKRF

cdr3_length: 12
v_call: TRBV12-3/TRBV12-4
cdr3_aa: ASSPRLARETQY

cdr3_length: 14
v_call: TRBV6-1
cdr3_aa: ASSEGGTGAHQPQH

cdr3_length: 17
v_call: TRBV5-1
cdr3_aa: ASRPSPGQGAFVGNEQF

cdr3_length: 14
v_call: TRBV7-2
cdr3_aa: ASSSLTSGITDTQY

cdr3_length: 15
v_call: TRBV4-2
cdr3_aa: ASSQDGASGGQDEQF

cdr3_length: 8
v_call: TRBV23-1
cdr3_aa: ASGPGYQY

cdr3_length: 14
v_call: TRBV4-3
cdr3_aa: ASSQGGVVGNSPLH

cdr3_length: 10
v_call: TRBV20-1
cdr3_aa: SARTGEQPQH

cdr3_length: 11
v_call: TRBV10-1
cdr3_aa: ATGTGGRETQY

cdr3_length: 11
v_call: TRBV7-9
cdr3_aa: ASSFDEKGEQF

cdr3_length: 13
v_call: TRBV9
cdr3_aa: ASSFQTTGSNEQF

cdr3_length: 15
v_call: TRBV2
cdr3_aa: ASYRTSGKGQGNEQF

cdr3_length: 14
v_call: TRBV11-2
cdr3_aa: ASSLTLAGGEGEQY

cdr3_length: 11
v_call: TRBV5-1
cdr3_aa: ASSSNRAETQY

cdr3_length: 12
v_call: TRBV5-1
cdr3_aa: ASSLTGNDYGYT

cdr3_length: 12
v_call: TRBV10-3
cdr3_aa: AISEKGGAHEQF